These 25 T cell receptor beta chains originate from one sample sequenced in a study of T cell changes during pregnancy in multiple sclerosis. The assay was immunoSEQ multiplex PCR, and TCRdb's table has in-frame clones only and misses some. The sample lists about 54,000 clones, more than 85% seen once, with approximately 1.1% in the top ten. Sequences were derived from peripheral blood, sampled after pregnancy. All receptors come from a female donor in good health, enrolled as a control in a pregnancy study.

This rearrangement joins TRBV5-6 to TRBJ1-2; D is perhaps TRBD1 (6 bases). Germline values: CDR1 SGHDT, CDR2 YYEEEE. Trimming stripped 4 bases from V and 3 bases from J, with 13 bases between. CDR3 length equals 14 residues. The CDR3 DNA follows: TGTGCCAGCAGCCAGCGCACAGGGTACTATGGCTACACCTTC. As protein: CASSQRTGYYGYTF.

This CDR3 is CASSVRQGNTEAFF. CDR3 bases: TGTGCCAGCAGCGTACGACAGGGTAACACTGAAGCTTTCTTT. The chain links TRBV11-2 to TRBJ1-1; TRBD1 matches 7 bases. CDR1 SGHAT and CDR2 FQNNGV come from the germline V gene. The CDR3 length is 14 residues. The J segment lost 2 bases and the V segment lost 5 bases, leaving 5 bases of the junction unmatched. The full variable domain, in which reference TRBV11-2 and TRBJ1-1 provide the parts outside the CDR3, is EAGVAQSPRYKIIEKRQSVAFWCNPISGHATLYWYQQILGQGPKLLIQFQNNGVVDDSQLPKDRFSAERLKGVDSTLKIQPAKLEDSAVYLCASSVRQGNTEAFFGQGTRLTVV.

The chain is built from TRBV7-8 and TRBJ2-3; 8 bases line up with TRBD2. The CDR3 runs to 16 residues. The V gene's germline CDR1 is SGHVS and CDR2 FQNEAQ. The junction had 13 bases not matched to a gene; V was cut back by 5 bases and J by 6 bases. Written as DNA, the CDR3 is TGTGCCAGCAGCCTACCAGGGGTTAGCGGGGCCGATACGCAGTATTTT. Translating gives CASSLPGVSGADTQYF.

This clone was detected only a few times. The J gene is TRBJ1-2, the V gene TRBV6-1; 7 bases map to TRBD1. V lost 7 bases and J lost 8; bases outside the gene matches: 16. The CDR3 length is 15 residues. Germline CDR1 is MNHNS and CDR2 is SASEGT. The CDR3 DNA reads TGTGCCAGCAACCCTGGACAGGTTAGGGCTGGGGGCTACACCTTC. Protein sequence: CASNPGQVRAGGYTF.

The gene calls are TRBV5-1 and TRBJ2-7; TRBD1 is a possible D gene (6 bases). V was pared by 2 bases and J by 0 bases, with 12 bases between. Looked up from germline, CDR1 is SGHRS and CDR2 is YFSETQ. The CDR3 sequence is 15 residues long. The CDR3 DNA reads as TGCGCCAGCAGCTTACCCCGGGACACCTCCTACGAGCAGTACTTC. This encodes CASSLPRDTSYEQYF. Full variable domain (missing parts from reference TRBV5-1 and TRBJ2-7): KAGVTQTPRYLIKTRGQQVTLSCSPISGHRSVSWYQQTPGQGLQFLFEYFSETQRNKGNFPGRFSGRQFSNSRSEMNVSTLELGDSALYLCASSLPRDTSYEQYFGPGTRLTVT.

DNA for the CDR3: TGTGCCAGCAGCTTACTAAACAATGAGCAGTTCTTC. This codes for CASSLLNNEQFF. This sequence joins TRBV7-2 and TRBJ2-1; unclear D gene. Germline CDR1 and CDR2: SGHTA and FQGNSA. The CDR3 is 12 residues long. The germline V and J ends were trimmed by 2 bases and 5 bases, with 4 bases remaining between them. Drawing the rest from reference TRBV7-2 and TRBJ2-1, the complete variable domain is GAGVSQSPSNKVTEKGKDVELRCDPISGHTALYWYRQSLGQGLEFLIYFQGNSAPDKSGLPSDRFSAERTGGSVSTLTIQRTQQEDSAVYLCASSLLNNEQFFGPGTRLTVL.

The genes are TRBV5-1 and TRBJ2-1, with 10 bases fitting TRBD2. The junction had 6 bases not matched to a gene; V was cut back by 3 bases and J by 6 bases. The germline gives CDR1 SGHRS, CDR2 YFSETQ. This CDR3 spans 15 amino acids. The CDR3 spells CASSYGAGGGNEQFF. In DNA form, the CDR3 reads TGCGCCAGCAGCTATGGAGCGGGAGGGGGCAATGAGCAGTTCTTC.

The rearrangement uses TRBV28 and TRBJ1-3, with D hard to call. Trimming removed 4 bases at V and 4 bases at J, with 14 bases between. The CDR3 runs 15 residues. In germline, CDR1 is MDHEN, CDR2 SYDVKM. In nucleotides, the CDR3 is TGTGCCAGCAGTTCGGGGTGGTTAGCGGGAAACACCATATATTTT. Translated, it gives CASSSGWLAGNTIYF.

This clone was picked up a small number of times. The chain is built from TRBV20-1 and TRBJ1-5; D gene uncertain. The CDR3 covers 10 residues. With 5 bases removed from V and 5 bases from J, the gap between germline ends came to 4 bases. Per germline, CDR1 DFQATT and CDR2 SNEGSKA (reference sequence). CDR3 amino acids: CSASDQPQHF. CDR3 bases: TGCAGTGCTTCGGATCAGCCCCAGCATTTT.

CDR3 sequence (DNA): TGTGCCAGCAGCCAAGATGTCGACTATGGCTACACCTTC. It encodes CASSQDVDYGYTF. The J gene is TRBJ1-2, the V gene TRBV14; unclear D gene. Trimming shortened V by 0 bases and J by 3 bases, and 5 bases separated the two germline ends. There are 13 residues in the CDR3. Germline CDR1 SGHDN, CDR2 FVKESK.

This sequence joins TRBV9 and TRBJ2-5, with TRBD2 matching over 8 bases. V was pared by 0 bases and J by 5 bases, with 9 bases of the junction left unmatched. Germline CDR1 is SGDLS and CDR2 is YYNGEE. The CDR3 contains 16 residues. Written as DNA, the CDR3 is TGTGCCAGCAGCGTAGCAGGTAGCGGGGTGCAGGAGACCCAGTACTTC. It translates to CASSVAGSGVQETQYF.

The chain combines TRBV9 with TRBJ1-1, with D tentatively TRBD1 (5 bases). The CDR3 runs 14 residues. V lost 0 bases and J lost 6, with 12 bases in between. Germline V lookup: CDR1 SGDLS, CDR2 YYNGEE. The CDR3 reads CASSVVPGSAEAFF. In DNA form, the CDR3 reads TGTGCCAGCAGCGTAGTCCCAGGGTCGGCTGAAGCTTTCTTT.

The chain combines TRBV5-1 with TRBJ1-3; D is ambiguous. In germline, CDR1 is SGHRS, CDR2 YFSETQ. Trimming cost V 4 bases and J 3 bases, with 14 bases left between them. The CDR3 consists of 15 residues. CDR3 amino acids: CASSRGGRLGNTIYF. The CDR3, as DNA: TGCGCCAGCAGCAGAGGCGGGAGACTTGGAAACACCATATATTTT.

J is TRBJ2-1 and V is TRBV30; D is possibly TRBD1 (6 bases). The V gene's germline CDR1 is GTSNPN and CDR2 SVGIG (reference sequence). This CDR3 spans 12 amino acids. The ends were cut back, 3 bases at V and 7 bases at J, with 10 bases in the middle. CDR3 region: CAWRGRGNEQFF. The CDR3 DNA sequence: TGTGCCTGGAGGGGAAGGGGGAATGAGCAGTTCTTC.

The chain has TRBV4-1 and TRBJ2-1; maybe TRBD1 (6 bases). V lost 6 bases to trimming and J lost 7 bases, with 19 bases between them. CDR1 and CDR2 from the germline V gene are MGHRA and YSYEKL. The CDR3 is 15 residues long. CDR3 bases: TGCGCCAGCAGAGGAAGGGGGAAAGCTACGAATGAGCAGTTCTTC. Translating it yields CASRGRGKATNEQFF.

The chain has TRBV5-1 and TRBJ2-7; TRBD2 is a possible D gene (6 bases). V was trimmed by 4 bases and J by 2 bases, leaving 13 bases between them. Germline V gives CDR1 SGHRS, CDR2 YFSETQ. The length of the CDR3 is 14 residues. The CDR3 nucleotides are TGCGCCAGCAGCCGGGGGACCGAAACCTACGAGCAGTACTTC. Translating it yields CASSRGTETYEQYF.

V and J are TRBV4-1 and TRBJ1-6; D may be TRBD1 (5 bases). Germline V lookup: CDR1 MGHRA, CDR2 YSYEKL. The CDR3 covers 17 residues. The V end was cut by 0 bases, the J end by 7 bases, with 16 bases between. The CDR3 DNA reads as TGCGCCAGCAGCCAAGAGCGACCTAGGGGTATAAATTCACCCCTCCACTTT. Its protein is CASSQERPRGINSPLHF.

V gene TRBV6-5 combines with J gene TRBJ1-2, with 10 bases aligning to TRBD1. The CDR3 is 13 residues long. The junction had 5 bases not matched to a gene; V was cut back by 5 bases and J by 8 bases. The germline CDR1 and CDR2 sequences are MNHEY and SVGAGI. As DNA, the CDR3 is TGTGCCAGCAGTAGACAGGGGGCGAAAGGCTACACCTTC. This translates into CASSRQGAKGYTF.

This CDR3 reads CASSLGPPGTEAFF. The CDR3 bases are TGTGCCAGCAGCTTAGGCCCCCCGGGCACTGAAGCTTTCTTT. The chain links TRBV11-1 to TRBJ1-1; D not resolved. The CDR3 contains 14 residues. V was pared by 1 base and J by 4 bases, with 10 bases between. Germline CDR1 SGHAT, CDR2 FQDESV (reference sequence).

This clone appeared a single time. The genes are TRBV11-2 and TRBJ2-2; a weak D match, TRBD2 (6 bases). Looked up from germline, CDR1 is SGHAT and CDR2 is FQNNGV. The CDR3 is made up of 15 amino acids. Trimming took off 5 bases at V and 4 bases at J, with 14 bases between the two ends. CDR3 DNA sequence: TGTGCCAGCAGCCCCTCACTAGCAGCCACCGGGGAGCTGTTTTTT. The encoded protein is CASSPSLAATGELFF.

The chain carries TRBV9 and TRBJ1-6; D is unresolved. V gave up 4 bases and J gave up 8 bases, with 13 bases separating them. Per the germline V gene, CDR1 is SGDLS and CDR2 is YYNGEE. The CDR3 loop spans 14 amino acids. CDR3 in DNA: TGTGCCAGCAGCCCGACGGGGAGGGATTCACCCCTCCACTTT. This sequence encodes CASSPTGRDSPLHF.

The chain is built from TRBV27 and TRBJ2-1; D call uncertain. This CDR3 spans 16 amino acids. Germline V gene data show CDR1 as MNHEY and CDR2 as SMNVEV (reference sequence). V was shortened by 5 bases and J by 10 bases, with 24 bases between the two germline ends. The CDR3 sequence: CASSLHPLEYLMEQFF. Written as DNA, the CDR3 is TGTGCCAGCAGTCTACACCCCCTGGAGTATTTGATGGAGCAGTTCTTC.

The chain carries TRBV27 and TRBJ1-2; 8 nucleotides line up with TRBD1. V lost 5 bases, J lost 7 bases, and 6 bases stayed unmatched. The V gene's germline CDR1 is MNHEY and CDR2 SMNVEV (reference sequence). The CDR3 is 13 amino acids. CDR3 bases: TGTGCCAGCAGTACCGGGACAGGTCGTGGCTACACCTTC. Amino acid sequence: CASSTGTGRGYTF.

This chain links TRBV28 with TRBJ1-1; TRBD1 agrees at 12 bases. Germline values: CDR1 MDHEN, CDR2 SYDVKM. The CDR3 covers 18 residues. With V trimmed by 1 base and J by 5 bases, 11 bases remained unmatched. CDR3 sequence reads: CASSLFRGGTGGRTEAFF. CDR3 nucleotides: TGTGCCAGCAGTTTATTTAGGGGCGGGACAGGGGGCCGGACTGAAGCTTTCTTT.

In nucleotides, the CDR3 is TGTGCCACCAGCAGAGAAGTCCAGGTCCTCCCTGGAAACACCATATATTTT. Residues: CATSREVQVLPGNTIYF. The genes are TRBV15 and TRBJ1-3; no reliable D call. The V gene's germline CDR1 is LNHNV and CDR2 YYDKDF (reference sequence). The V end lost 0 bases, the J end lost 2 bases, and 14 bases lay between the germline ends. The CDR3 covers 17 residues.